This T cell receptor beta chain was obtained from a study of cytotoxic CD8 clonotypes in ibrutinib-treated CLL. For the study at large: The taking of response samples occurred after a median around 11 months of treatment, with a range of 6 to 36.

There are 16 residues in the CDR3. Germline CDR1 is MNHEY and CDR2 is SMNVEV (reference sequence). Between the trimmed V and J ends, which lost 6 bases and 2 bases, there was a span of 18 bases. Sequencing used immunoSEQ multiplex PCR; TCRdb keeps in-frame clones, though not all of them. Of some 150,000 clones detected, 60% to 85% appear once; the ten largest clones hold 25% to 30%. Study-wide points: Public clonotypes, an uncommon group, contracted or remained stable on treatment. Circulating CD8+ T-cell counts were tracked by baseline clonality, which exceeded that of age-matched healthy donors. Clonality showed a rise at ibrutinib response that reversed toward baseline at progression.

As for this clone: Its antigen is undetermined.

This TCR was sampled from a human donor with chronic lymphocytic leukemia. The chain joins TRBV27 to TRBJ2-3; tentative D call: TRBD2 (7 bases). This sample comprised PBMCs, obtained after 12 months of ibrutinib treatment. This CDR3 is CASRGWGGPDTDTQYF. The CDR3 DNA is TGTGCCAGCAGGGGTTGGGGGGGGCCCGACACAGATACGCAGTATTTT.